A selection of T cell receptor beta chains follows, all from one sample in a study of OX40 agonist ivuxolimab in advanced cancers. Clones were read by immunoSEQ multiplex PCR, and TCRdb kept only the in-frame ones, dropping some. This sample has around 60,000 clones, with 85% to 95% found just once. The source was CD4+ or CD8+ T cells sorted from blood, collected in a trial of the OX40 agonist ivuxolimab. The receptors originated from an adult with an advanced solid tumor such as melanoma, head and neck, liver or kidney cancer. The CDR3 runs from the conserved cysteine through the conserved F or W. A D gene is named only where the DNA matches it firmly.

d_call,cdr3_length,v_call,j_call,cdr3_aa
.,13,TRBV10-1,TRBJ2-1,CASSESLVDEQFF
TRBD1,15,TRBV27,TRBJ2-7,CASSFSGQGSYEQYF
.,15,TRBV28,TRBJ1-2,CASRGRSGVKPGYTF
.,14,TRBV28,TRBJ2-3,CASTSSSSTDTQYF
TRBD2,15,TRBV11-2,TRBJ2-3,CASSSGTRIPDTQYF
TRBD2,12,TRBV29-1,TRBJ2-1,CSVAAGGNEQFF
TRBD1,13,TRBV5-4,TRBJ1-1,CASSNPRGTEAFF
.,15,TRBV13,TRBJ1-2,CASSLGGSRGYGYTF
.,15,TRBV10-3,TRBJ1-3,CAISEWDQTGNTIYF
TRBD1,15,TRBV7-9,TRBJ1-5,CASSPWTGGSQPQHF
.,13,TRBV7-6,TRBJ1-6,CASSHYEISPLHF
TRBD2,14,TRBV28,TRBJ2-1,CASSSREGLDEQFF
.,14,TRBV6-5,TRBJ2-5,CASSFGGVAETQYF
.,14,TRBV6-1,TRBJ2-4,CASKPSGPGDIQYF
.,13,TRBV11-2,TRBJ1-1,CASSLGGTAEAFF
.,12,TRBV19,TRBJ1-2,CASSKPAGGYTF
.,14,TRBV4-2,TRBJ2-1,CASSRGTPLDEQFF
TRBD1,14,TRBV11-2,TRBJ1-2,CASRSNDRVGGYTF
.,16,TRBV9,TRBJ1-3,CASSSSILSSGNTIYF
.,14,TRBV4-1,TRBJ2-7,CASSQGSLTYEQYF
.,19,TRBV7-8,TRBJ2-5,CASSFRDSFGLGTQETQYF
TRBD2,15,TRBV5-8,TRBJ2-1,CASSLGLASSNEQFF
.,11,TRBV5-1,TRBJ2-7,CASSLNYEQYF
.,13,TRBV29-1,TRBJ1-1,CSVEEGVNTEAFF
.,15,TRBV6-5,TRBJ2-1,CASSNGQFDYNEQFF
.,10,TRBV28,TRBJ2-1,CASRAGEQFF
.,14,TRBV9,TRBJ2-7,CASSITRHSYEQYF
.,13,TRBV15,TRBJ1-2,CATSGAQNYGYTF
TRBD2,14,TRBV19,TRBJ2-2,CASRWGEGPGELFF
.,11,TRBV6-5,TRBJ2-2,CASRKSGELFF
.,15,TRBV7-9,TRBJ1-2,CASSLVGLENYGYTF
.,16,TRBV27,TRBJ1-4,CASSRLVGGTNEKLFF
TRBD1,13,TRBV4-1,TRBJ2-7,CASSHGTGTEQYF
.,11,TRBV20-1,TRBJ1-4,CSARSYQGLFF
.,15,TRBV6-5,TRBJ2-2,CASSYLQGSTGELFF
TRBD2,14,TRBV5-5,TRBJ2-7,CASSSSGTSGEQYF
TRBD1,15,TRBV6-5,TRBJ2-7,CASRGTGTGSYEQYF
.,13,TRBV2,TRBJ2-7,CASSPSGSYEQYF
TRBD2,16,TRBV19,TRBJ2-1,CASSPRTSGRKDEQFF
.,13,TRBV7-9,TRBJ2-1,CASSLVLGSEQFF
.,17,TRBV29-1,TRBJ1-2,CSVEGTPGTSSRYGYTF
.,15,TRBV27,TRBJ2-5,CASSLPPHRGETQYF
.,13,TRBV9,TRBJ2-7,CASSPRPRYEQYF
TRBD2,14,TRBV5-4,TRBJ2-1,CASSSSSGSYEQFF
.,13,TRBV10-1,TRBJ1-6,CASSMRDNSPLHF
.,13,TRBV19,TRBJ2-1,CASSPSSYNEQFF
TRBD2,15,TRBV27,TRBJ2-1,CASSLGTSGYNEQFF
TRBD2,15,TRBV9,TRBJ2-7,CASSVAAGETYEQYF
.,15,TRBV6-5,TRBJ2-1,CASTSVGGSYNEQFF
.,15,TRBV29-1,TRBJ2-2,CSVEGPNANTGELFF
.,11,TRBV20-1,TRBJ2-2,CSAGHTGELFF
TRBD1,14,TRBV6-5,TRBJ2-5,CASSPWDRQETQYF
TRBD2,15,TRBV9,TRBJ2-3,CASSVAAGATDTQYF
.,13,TRBV27,TRBJ2-6,CASVRSGANVLTF
TRBD1,16,TRBV11-2,TRBJ1-2,CASTSDGAGGNYGYTF